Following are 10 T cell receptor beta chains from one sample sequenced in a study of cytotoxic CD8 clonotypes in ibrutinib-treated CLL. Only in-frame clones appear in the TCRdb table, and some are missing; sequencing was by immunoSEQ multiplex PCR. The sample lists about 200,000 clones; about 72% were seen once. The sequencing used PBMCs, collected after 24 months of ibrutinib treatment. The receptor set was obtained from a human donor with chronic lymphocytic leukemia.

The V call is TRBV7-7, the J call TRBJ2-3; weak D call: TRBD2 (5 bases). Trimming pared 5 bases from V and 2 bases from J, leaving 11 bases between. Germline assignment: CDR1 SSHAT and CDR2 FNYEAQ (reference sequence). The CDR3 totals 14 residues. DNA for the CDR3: TGTGCCAGCAGCGAGGACTCGTTCACAGATACGCAGTATTTT. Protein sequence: CASSEDSFTDTQYF.

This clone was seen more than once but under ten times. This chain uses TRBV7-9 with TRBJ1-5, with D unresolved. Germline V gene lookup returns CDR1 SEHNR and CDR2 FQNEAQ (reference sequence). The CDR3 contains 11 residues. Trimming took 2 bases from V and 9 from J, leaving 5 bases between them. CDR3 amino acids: CASSLNGPQHF. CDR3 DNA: TGTGCCAGCAGCTTAAACGGGCCCCAGCATTTT.

The DNA of the CDR3 is TGCAGTGTTATTCTTGATGTGGAGCAGTTCTTC. It translates to CSVILDVEQFF. The V call is TRBV20-1, the J call TRBJ2-1; D remains ambiguous. Trimming took 7 bases from V and 10 from J, leaving 14 bases between them. This CDR3 region has 11 residues. The germline gives CDR1 DFQATT, CDR2 SNEGSKA (reference sequence).

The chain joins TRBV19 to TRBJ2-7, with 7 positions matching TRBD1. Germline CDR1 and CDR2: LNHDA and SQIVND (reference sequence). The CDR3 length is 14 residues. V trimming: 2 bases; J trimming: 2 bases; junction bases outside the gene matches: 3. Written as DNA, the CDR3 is TGTGCCAGTAGTATACTAGGGGGCCCCTACGAGCAGTACTTC. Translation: CASSILGGPYEQYF.

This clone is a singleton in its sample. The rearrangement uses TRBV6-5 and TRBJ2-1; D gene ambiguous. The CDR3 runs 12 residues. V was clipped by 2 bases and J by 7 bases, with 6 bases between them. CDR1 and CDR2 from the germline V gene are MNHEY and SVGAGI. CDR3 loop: CASSYGANEQFF. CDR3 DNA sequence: TGTGCCAGCAGTTACGGTGCTAATGAGCAGTTCTTC.

The CDR3: CASSITAAGANVLTF. DNA of the CDR3: TGTGCCAGTAGTATAACTGCGGCTGGGGCCAACGTCCTGACTTTC. The chain uses TRBV19 and TRBJ2-6; no reliable D call. The CDR3 runs 15 residues. CDR1 and CDR2 (germline): LNHDA, SQIVND (reference sequence). Deletions cut 2 bases from V and 2 bases from J, with 7 bases between.

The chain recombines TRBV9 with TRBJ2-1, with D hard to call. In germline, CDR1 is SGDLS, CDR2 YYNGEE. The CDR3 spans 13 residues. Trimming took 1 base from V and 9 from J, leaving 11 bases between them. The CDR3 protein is CASSVFIRSEQFF. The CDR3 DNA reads TGTGCCAGCAGCGTATTCATAAGGAGTGAGCAGTTCTTC. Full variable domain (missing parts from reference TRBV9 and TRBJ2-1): DSGVTQTPKHLITATGQRVTLRCSPRSGDLSVYWYQQSLDQGLQFLIQYYNGEERAKGNILERFSAQQFPDLHSELNLSSLELGDSALYFCASSVFIRSEQFFGPGTRLTVL.

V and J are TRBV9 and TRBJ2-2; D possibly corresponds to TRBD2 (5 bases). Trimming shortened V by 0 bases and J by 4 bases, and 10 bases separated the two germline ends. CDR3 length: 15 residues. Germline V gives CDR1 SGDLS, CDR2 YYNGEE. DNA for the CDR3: TGTGCCAGCAGCGTAGGAGGGAGTCCCACCGGGGAGCTGTTTTTT. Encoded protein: CASSVGGSPTGELFF. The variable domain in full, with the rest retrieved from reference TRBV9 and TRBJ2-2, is DSGVTQTPKHLITATGQRVTLRCSPRSGDLSVYWYQQSLDQGLQFLIQYYNGEERAKGNILERFSAQQFPDLHSELNLSSLELGDSALYFCASSVGGSPTGELFFGEGSRLTVL.

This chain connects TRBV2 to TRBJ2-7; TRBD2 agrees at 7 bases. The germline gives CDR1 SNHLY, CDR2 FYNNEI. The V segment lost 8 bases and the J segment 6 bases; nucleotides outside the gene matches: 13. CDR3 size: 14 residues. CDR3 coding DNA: TGTGCCAGCGGAAAATTTGCGGGAGATTCCGAGCAGTACTTC. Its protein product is CASGKFAGDSEQYF.

The CDR3 reads CASSLDRNLNTEAFF. CDR3 nucleotides: TGTGCCAGCAGTTTAGATAGGAACTTGAACACTGAAGCTTTCTTT. V is TRBV27 and J is TRBJ1-1; no firm D call. CDR3 length equals 15 residues. Trimming shortened V by 2 bases and J by 0 bases, and 10 bases separated the two germline ends. The germline V gene encodes CDR1 MNHEY and CDR2 SMNVEV (reference sequence).